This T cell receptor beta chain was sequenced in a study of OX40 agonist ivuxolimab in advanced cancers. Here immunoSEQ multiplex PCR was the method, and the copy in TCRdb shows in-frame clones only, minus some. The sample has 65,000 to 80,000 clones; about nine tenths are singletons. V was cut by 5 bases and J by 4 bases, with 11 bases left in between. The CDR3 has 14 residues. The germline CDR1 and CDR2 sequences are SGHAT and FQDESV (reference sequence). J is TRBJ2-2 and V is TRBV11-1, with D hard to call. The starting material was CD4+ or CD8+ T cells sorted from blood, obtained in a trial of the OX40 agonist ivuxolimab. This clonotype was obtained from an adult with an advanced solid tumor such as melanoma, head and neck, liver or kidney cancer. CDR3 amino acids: CASSRADGTGELFF. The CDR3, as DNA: TGTGCCAGCAGCCGGGCCGACGGCACCGGGGAGCTGTTTTTT.